This is a list of T cell receptor beta chains from one sample in a study of cytomegalovirus exposure and HLA in healthy donors. The assay was immunoSEQ multiplex PCR, and TCRdb's table has in-frame clones only and misses some. The data hold around 100,000 clones, with roughly 70% observed a single time. The sequencing input was PBMCs. The receptors stem from a man between 40 and 49 years old in good health and CMV-seropositive. The CDR3 runs from the conserved cysteine through the conserved F or W. A D gene is named only where the DNA matches it firmly. Rows give clone size only sometimes, using once, few, many, or a class for an expanded clone.

D,size,V,J,length,DNA,CDR3
TRBD1,NA,TRBV7-3,TRBJ2-3,16,TGTGCCAGCAGCCGAGGGACAGGGGCTAGCACAGATACGCAGTATTTT,CASSRGTGASTDTQYF
TRBD1,once,TRBV7-9,TRBJ1-1,15,TGTTCCAGCAGCTCCCGGACAGGGACGAACACTGAAGCTTTCTTT,CSSSSRTGTNTEAFF
TRBD1,NA,TRBV5-1,TRBJ1-4,18,TGCGCCAGCAGCCGACAACCCGGACAGGCGACGAACGATGAAAAACTGTTTTTT,CASSRQPGQATNDEKLFF
NA,NA,TRBV7-9,TRBJ1-2,14,TGTGCCAGCAGCTCTCCCGGGAACATCTATGGCTACACCTTC,CASSSPGNIYGYTF
TRBD1,NA,TRBV18,TRBJ2-1,13,TGTGCCAGCTCAGGACAGGGATCAGATGAGCAGTTCTTC,CASSGQGSDEQFF
NA,NA,TRBV28,TRBJ2-1,18,TGTGCCAGCAGCACCACCGCGGTTTGGACATCTCGTGGCAATGAGCAGTTCTTC,CASSTTAVWTSRGNEQFF
NA,NA,TRBV7-9,TRBJ2-1,17,TGTGCCAGCAGCTTGAGCCTCTTCGGGTACACCTACAATGAGCAGTTCTTC,CASSLSLFGYTYNEQFF
NA,few,TRBV5-5,TRBJ1-1,17,TGTGCCAGCAGCCCCCAAACTCTCCTCGGAGGAGGCACTGAAGCTTTCTTT,CASSPQTLLGGGTEAFF
TRBD1,few,TRBV7-9,TRBJ1-2,14,TGTGCCAGCAGGCCGGGACAGGGGGCCTATGGCTACACCTTC,CASRPGQGAYGYTF
NA,NA,TRBV19,TRBJ2-1,12,TGTGCCACTTCACACACGCACAATGAGCAGTTCTTC,CATSHTHNEQFF
TRBD2,NA,TRBV6-1,TRBJ2-3,18,TGTGCCAGCAGTGAAGCGGATAGGCTAGCGGGAGCCACAGATACGCAGTATTTT,CASSEADRLAGATDTQYF
TRBD2,NA,TRBV4-1,TRBJ2-1,17,TGCGCCAGCAGCCAAGGGGGGGGGAGTCGTGTTCGGAATGAGCAGTTCTTC,CASSQGGGSRVRNEQFF
NA,NA,TRBV29-1,TRBJ1-2,13,TGCAGCGTTTTACAGGGATCATACTATGGCTACACCTTC,CSVLQGSYYGYTF
NA,NA,TRBV27,TRBJ1-5,16,TGTGCCAGCAGTTTCGTACCCTCTGAGGGCAATCAGCCCCAGCATTTT,CASSFVPSEGNQPQHF
TRBD1,NA,TRBV5-6,TRBJ1-5,15,TGTGCCAGCAGCTACGGGACAGGGCCCGGACAGCCCCAGCATTTT,CASSYGTGPGQPQHF
NA,once,TRBV6-4,TRBJ2-3,13,TGTGCCAGCAGTGAACAGGGTTCAGATACGCAGTATTTT,CASSEQGSDTQYF
NA,few,TRBV5-5,TRBJ2-5,18,TGTGCCAGCAGCTTGGTTCAGGGTTTTTCCCCACAAGGAGAGACCCAGTACTTC,CASSLVQGFSPQGETQYF
TRBD2,NA,TRBV4-1,TRBJ2-5,20,TGCGCCAGCAGCCAAGGCCCGCCTAGCGGGAGCCCAAGTTCCCAAGAGACCCAGTACTTC,CASSQGPPSGSPSSQETQYF
TRBD2,NA,TRBV28,TRBJ2-1,17,TGTGCCAGCAGTTTTCCCATAGCGGGAGGGCCAAGGAATGAGCAGTTCTTC,CASSFPIAGGPRNEQFF
NA,NA,TRBV30,TRBJ2-1,12,TGTGCCTGGAGTGTACGAGCGAATGAGCAGTTCTTC,CAWSVRANEQFF
NA,NA,TRBV13,TRBJ2-3,15,TGTGCCAGCAGCACACGACTAGAGAGCACAGATACGCAGTATTTT,CASSTRLESTDTQYF
NA,NA,TRBV29-1,TRBJ2-7,14,TGCAGCGGGGGGGGAGGGGGAAACTCCTACGAGCAGTACTTC,CSGGGGGNSYEQYF
NA,NA,TRBV19,TRBJ2-7,15,TGTGCCAGTAGTAGGGGGCCGGCGATCTCCTACGAGCAGTACTTC,CASSRGPAISYEQYF
NA,NA,TRBV12-5,TRBJ2-2,14,TGTGCTAGTGGTTTGGGGACAAACACCGGGGAGCTGTTTTTT,CASGLGTNTGELFF
TRBD1,NA,TRBV9,TRBJ1-2,15,TGTGCCAGCAGCGTAGCGGTGGACAGGGATGTTGGCTACACCTTC,CASSVAVDRDVGYTF
NA,NA,TRBV6-5,TRBJ1-1,14,TGTGCCAGCTCGGGGGACCCCGGGGACACTGAAGCTTTCTTT,CASSGDPGDTEAFF
NA,NA,TRBV27,TRBJ2-3,14,TGTGCCAGCAGTTTTGCCGGAGGCACAGATACGCAGTATTTT,CASSFAGGTDTQYF
NA,NA,TRBV7-9,TRBJ2-5,12,TGTTCCAGCAGGCTGTCCGGGGAGACCCAGTACTTC,CSSRLSGETQYF
TRBD1,NA,TRBV7-9,TRBJ1-2,14,TGTGCCAGCAGCCCGGGACAGTTGATCGGGGGCTACACCTTC,CASSPGQLIGGYTF
NA,few,TRBV10-3,TRBJ2-7,13,TGTGCCACCGCGAGGGAGAGCTCCTACGAGCAGTACTTC,CATARESSYEQYF
TRBD2,NA,TRBV7-8,TRBJ2-2,16,TGTGCCAGCAGCTTAGGACTAGCGGGAGTACTTAGGGAGCTGTTTTTT,CASSLGLAGVLRELFF
NA,NA,TRBV7-8,TRBJ1-5,16,TGTGCCAGCAGCTTAGGACCAAATCGGGGGAATCAGCCCCAGCATTTT,CASSLGPNRGNQPQHF
TRBD2,few,TRBV4-2,TRBJ2-7,16,TGTGCCAGCAGCCAAGTTCGAGCGGGAGGGTCCTACGAGCAGTACTTC,CASSQVRAGGSYEQYF
NA,NA,TRBV2,TRBJ1-2,13,TGTGCCAGCAGTCTAACCCCAGGGGAAGGCTACACCTTC,CASSLTPGEGYTF
TRBD2,NA,TRBV27,TRBJ2-7,13,TGTGCCAGCTACAAGCTCGGGGGGGATGAGCAGTACTTC,CASYKLGGDEQYF
NA,NA,TRBV5-1,TRBJ1-1,18,TGCGCCAGCAGCTTGGTAGGTTCCAGGGGATCACTTGACACTGAAGCTTTCTTT,CASSLVGSRGSLDTEAFF
TRBD2,NA,TRBV4-3,TRBJ2-1,17,TGCGCCAGCAGCCAGGATCCTAGCGGAGGGTCCTACAATGAGCAGTTCTTC,CASSQDPSGGSYNEQFF
NA,NA,TRBV10-3,TRBJ1-5,14,TGTGCCATCAGCCGCGACAGTGCAAATCAGCCCCAGCATTTT,CAISRDSANQPQHF
TRBD1,NA,TRBV6-6,TRBJ2-7,15,TGTGCCAGCAGTTTTGGGACAGCAAGCTCCTACGAGCAGTACTTC,CASSFGTASSYEQYF
TRBD1,NA,TRBV7-9,TRBJ1-1,15,TGTGCCAGCAGCTTTAAGGGGACAGGGGCCACTGAAGCTTTCTTT,CASSFKGTGATEAFF